These T cell receptor beta chains were read from a single sample in a study of Tregs in tolerant kidney transplant recipients. TCRdb's copy holds only in-frame clones and misses some; the assay was immunoSEQ multiplex PCR. The data contain roughly 70,000 clones, 87% of them singletons. The sequences come from CD4+ T cells from blood (PBMCs), collected 6 months after the transplant. Every receptor here comes from a human patient who received a combined kidney and bone marrow transplant. Some T cells may have originated in the graft donor. CDR3s include the opening cysteine and the closing phenylalanine or tryptophan. A D gene is named only where the DNA matches it firmly. Rows give clone size only sometimes, using once, few, many, or a class for an expanded clone.

size | J | D | V | DNA | CDR3
once | TRBJ1-1 | TRBD1 | TRBV29-1 | TGCAGCGTAGCTCAGGGGGGCGACACTGAAGCTTTCTTT | CSVAQGGDTEAFF
- | TRBJ1-2 | - | TRBV5-1 | TGCGCCAGCAGCTTGGGAGGTCAGACCTATGGCTACACCTTC | CASSLGGQTYGYTF
- | TRBJ2-1 | TRBD2 | TRBV19 | TGTGCCAGTAGGCCCCGGGGGGGCTCTGACAATGAGCAGTTCTTC | CASRPRGGSDNEQFF
- | TRBJ1-3 | - | TRBV7-2 | TGTGCCAGCAGTCCGTCAGGGCCATCTGGAAACACCATATATTTT | CASSPSGPSGNTIYF
- | TRBJ2-3 | TRBD2 | TRBV4-2 | TGTGCCAGCAGCCGGGGGGGTGGCACAGATACGCAGTATTTT | CASSRGGGTDTQYF
- | TRBJ1-1 | TRBD1 | TRBV18 | TGTGCCAGCTCACCCGGGACAGGGGGCTCTGAAGCTTTCTTT | CASSPGTGGSEAFF
- | TRBJ2-3 | TRBD2 | TRBV18 | TGTGCCAGCTCCCCTAAGACTAGCGGGAGAACGGATACGCAGTATTTT | CASSPKTSGRTDTQYF
- | TRBJ1-5 | - | TRBV6-8 | TGTGCCAGCAGTTCGAACAGGGCCACTCAGCCCCAGCATTTT | CASSSNRATQPQHF
- | TRBJ2-7 | - | TRBV7-3 | TGTGCCAGCAGCACGACGGGGGTCTCCTACGAGCAGTACTTC | CASSTTGVSYEQYF
- | TRBJ2-3 | TRBD1 | TRBV9 | TGTGCCAGCAGCGTAGGTCAGGGGGCAGGCACAGATACGCAGTATTTT | CASSVGQGAGTDTQYF
few | TRBJ2-3 | TRBD2 | TRBV7-3 | TGTGCCAGCAGCCCCTCAGCGGGGACGCCAGATACGCAGTATTTT | CASSPSAGTPDTQYF
- | TRBJ2-2 | - | TRBV5-1 | TGCGCCAGCAGCTTGGGAGCCCAGGCCGGGGAGCTGTTTTTT | CASSLGAQAGELFF
- | TRBJ2-1 | TRBD2 | TRBV7-2 | TGTGCCAGCAGCTTAGGGCTGCGGGGGGGAACCCCCAATGAGCAGTTCTTC | CASSLGLRGGTPNEQFF
- | TRBJ1-2 | - | TRBV6-1 | TGTGCCAGCAGTGGCTACAGGGAGCGTGGCTACACCTTC | CASSGYRERGYTF
- | TRBJ2-1 | - | TRBV7-9 | TGTGCCAGCAGCCCAGGCTTAGGGACAATATCCTACAATGAGCAGTTCTTC | CASSPGLGTISYNEQFF
- | TRBJ2-1 | - | TRBV28 | TGTGCCAGCAGTTTACTGCTAGTCAATGAGCAGTTCTTC | CASSLLLVNEQFF
- | TRBJ1-5 | - | TRBV4-1 | TGCGCCAGCAGCCAGTTATATAGCAATCAGCCCCAGCATTTT | CASSQLYSNQPQHF